This TCR beta chain was sequenced for a study of early stage breast cancer tumors. General study results and limits: Commonly generated sequences made up most enriched TCRB sequences shared between patients. Tumor and normal breast were distinguished via blood comparison in about 90% of the 16 patients.

Assay: immunoSEQ multiplex PCR; the TCRdb copy retains only in-frame clones and omits some. In the table there are about 48,000 clones, roughly 80% of which are singletons. This clone showed up just a few times. The antigen is not known. The V gene's germline CDR1 is SGHRS and CDR2 YFSETQ. The CDR3 is 15 residues long. V was cut by 1 base and J by 8 bases, with 16 bases left in between. Input material: blood. This TCR came from a person aged 50-59 years with breast cancer. The J gene is TRBJ1-3, the V gene TRBV5-1; maybe TRBD1 (5 bases). Here the CDR3 DNA reads TGCGCCAGCAGCTTGTCCCAGGGAGGGATGGACACCATATATTTT. Translated: CASSLSQGGMDTIYF.